This TCR beta chain derives from a study of blood T cells in healthy people across ages. General study points: Older age went with lower TCR beta diversity per million T cells, in a roughly linear way.

Per germline, CDR1 LGHNA and CDR2 YSLEER. This CDR3 has 18 residues. V lost 0 bases and J lost 0, with 12 bases in between. Alongside a J-beta primer mix, a sample-barcoded 5' primer served in a second PCR lasting about 7 to 11 cycles. Any given sample supplied a minimum of 2.5 million CDR3-containing paired-end reads. TCRdb recomputed calls from the 5' RACE reads with MiXCR, one row per CDR3 protein. The sample yields hundreds of thousands of distinct CDR3 sequences, 40% to 50% seen once. In its sample, this clonotype was seen a few times. Its specificity is unknown. This receptor was obtained from a man between 60 and 70 years old in good health. The chain carries TRBV4-3 and TRBJ1-6; D gene uncertain. Material: blood. The CDR3 bases are TGCGCCAGCAGCCAAGATCCGGCCTCTTCCTCCTATAATTCACCCCTCCACTTT. Translation: CASSQDPASSSYNSPLHF.